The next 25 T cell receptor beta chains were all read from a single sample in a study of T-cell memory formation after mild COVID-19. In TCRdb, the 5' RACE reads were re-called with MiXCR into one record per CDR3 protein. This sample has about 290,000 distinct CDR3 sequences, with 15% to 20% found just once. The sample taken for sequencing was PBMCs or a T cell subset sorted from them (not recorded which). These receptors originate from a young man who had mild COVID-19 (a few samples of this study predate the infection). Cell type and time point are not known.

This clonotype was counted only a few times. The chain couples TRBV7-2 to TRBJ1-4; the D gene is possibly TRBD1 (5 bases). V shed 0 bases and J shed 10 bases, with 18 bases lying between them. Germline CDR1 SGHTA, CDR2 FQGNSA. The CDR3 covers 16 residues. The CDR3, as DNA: TGTGCCAGCAGCTTAGCCGGGGGGAACGCCGTGGGAAAACTGTTTTTT. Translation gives CASSLAGGNAVGKLFF.

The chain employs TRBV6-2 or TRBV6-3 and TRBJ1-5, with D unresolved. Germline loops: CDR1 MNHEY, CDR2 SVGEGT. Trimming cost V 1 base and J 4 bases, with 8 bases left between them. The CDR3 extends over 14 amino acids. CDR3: CASSYWFLNQPQHF. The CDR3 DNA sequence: TGTGCCAGCAGTTACTGGTTTCTGAATCAGCCCCAGCATTTT.

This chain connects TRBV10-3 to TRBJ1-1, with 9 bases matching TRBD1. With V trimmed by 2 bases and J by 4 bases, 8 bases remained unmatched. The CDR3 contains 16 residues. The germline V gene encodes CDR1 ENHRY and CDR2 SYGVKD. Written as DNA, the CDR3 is TGTGCCATCAGTGAGGACTCCGGGACAGGGACCACTGAAGCTTTCTTT. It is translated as CAISEDSGTGTTEAFF.

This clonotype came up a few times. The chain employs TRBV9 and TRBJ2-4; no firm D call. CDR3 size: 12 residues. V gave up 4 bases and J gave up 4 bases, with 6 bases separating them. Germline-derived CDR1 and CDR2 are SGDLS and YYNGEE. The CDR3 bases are TGTGCCAGCAGCCCGATTAAAAACATTCAGTACTTC. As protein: CASSPIKNIQYF.

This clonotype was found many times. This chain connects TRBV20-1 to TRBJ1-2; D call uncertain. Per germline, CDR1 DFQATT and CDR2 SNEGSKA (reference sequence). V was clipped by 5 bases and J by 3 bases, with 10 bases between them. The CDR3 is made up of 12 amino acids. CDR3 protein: CSALPGYYGYTF. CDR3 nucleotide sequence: TGCAGTGCTCTCCCCGGGTACTATGGCTACACCTTC.

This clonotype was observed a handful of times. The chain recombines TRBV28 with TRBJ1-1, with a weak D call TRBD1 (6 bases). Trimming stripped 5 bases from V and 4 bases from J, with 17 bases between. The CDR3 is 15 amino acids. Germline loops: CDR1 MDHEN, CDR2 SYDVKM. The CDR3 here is CASSPGSGRGTEAFF. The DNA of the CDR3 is TGTGCCAGCAGTCCCGGTTCTGGCAGGGGCACTGAAGCTTTCTTT. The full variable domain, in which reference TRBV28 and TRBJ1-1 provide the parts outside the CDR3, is DVKVTQSSRYLVKRTGEKVFLECVQDMDHENMFWYRQDPGLGLRLIYFSYDVKMKEKGDIPEGYSVSREKKERFSLILESASTNQTSMYLCASSPGSGRGTEAFFGQGTRLTVV.

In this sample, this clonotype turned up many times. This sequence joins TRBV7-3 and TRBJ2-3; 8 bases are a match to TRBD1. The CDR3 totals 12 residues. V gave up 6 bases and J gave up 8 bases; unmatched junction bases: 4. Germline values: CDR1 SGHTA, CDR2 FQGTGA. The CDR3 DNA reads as TGTGCCAGCAGTTTCACAGGGGGTACGCAGTATTTT. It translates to CASSFTGGTQYF.

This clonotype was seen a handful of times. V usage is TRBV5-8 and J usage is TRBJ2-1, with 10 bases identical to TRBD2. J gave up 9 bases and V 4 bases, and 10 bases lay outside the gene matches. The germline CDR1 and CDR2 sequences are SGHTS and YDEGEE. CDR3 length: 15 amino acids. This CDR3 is CASSRRSGGASEQFF. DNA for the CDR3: TGTGCCAGCAGCCGGAGAAGCGGGGGGGCCAGTGAGCAGTTCTTC.

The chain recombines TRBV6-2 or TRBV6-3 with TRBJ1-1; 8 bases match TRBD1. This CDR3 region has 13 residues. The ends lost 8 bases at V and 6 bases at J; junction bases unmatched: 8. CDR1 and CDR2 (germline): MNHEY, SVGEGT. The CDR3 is CASQGQGGSEAFF. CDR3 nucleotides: TGTGCCAGCCAAGGACAGGGAGGGTCTGAAGCTTTCTTT.

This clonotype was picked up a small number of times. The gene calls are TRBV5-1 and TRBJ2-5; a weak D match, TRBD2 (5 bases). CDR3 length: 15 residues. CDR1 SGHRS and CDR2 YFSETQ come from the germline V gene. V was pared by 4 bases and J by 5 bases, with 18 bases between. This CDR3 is CASSPTGLGGETQYF. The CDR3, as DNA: TGCGCCAGCAGCCCGACGGGTTTGGGCGGGGAGACCCAGTACTTC.

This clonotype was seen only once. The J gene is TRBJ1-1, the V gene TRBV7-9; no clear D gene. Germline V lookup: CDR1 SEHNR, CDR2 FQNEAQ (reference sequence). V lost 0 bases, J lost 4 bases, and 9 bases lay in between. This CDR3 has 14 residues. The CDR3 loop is CASSLAGRTTEAFF. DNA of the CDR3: TGTGCCAGCAGCTTAGCCGGCAGGACCACTGAAGCTTTCTTT.

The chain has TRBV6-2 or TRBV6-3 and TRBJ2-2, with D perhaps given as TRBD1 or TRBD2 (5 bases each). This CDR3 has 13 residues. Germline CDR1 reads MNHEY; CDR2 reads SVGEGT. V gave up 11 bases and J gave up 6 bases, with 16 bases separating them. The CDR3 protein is CASDGAGAGELFF. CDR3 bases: TGTGCCTCGGACGGGGCTGGCGCCGGGGAGCTGTTTTTT.

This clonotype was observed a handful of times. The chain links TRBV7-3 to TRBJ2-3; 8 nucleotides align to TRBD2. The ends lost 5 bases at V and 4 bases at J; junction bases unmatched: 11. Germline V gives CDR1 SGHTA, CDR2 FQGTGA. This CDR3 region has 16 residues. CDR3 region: CASSILTGGPSDTQYF. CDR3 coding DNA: TGTGCCAGCAGCATACTCACGGGGGGGCCCTCAGATACGCAGTATTTT.

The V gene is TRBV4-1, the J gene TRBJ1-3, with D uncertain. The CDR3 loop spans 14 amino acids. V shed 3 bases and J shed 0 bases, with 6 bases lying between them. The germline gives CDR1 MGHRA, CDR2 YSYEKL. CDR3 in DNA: TGCGCCAGCAGCCAGGGCCACTCTGGAAACACCATATATTTT. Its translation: CASSQGHSGNTIYF.

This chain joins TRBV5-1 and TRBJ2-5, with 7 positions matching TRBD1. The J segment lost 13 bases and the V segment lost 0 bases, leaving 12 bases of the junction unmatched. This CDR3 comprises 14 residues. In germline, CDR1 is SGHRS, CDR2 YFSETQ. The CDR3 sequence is CASSLGTGQMIAYF. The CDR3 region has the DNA TGCGCCAGCAGCTTGGGGACAGGCCAGATGATCGCGTACTTC.

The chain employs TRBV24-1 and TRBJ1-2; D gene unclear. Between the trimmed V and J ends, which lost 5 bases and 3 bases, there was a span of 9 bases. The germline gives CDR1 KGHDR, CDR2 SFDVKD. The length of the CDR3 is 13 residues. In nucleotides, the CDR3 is TGTGCCACCAGTGGCTCGGACGACTATGGCTACACCTTC. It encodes CATSGSDDYGYTF.

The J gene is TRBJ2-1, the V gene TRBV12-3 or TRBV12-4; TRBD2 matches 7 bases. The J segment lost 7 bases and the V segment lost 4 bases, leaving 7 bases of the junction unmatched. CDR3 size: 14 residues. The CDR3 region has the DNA TGTGCCAGCAGTTCAATAGTGCGGGGGAATGAGCAGTTCTTC. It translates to CASSSIVRGNEQFF.

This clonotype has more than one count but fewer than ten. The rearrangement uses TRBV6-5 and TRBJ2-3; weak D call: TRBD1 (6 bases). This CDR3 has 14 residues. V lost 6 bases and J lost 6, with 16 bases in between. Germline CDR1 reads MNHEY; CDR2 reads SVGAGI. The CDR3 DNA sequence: TGTGCCAGCAGCCAGGACGCTAGGGGGGATACGCAGTATTTT. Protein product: CASSQDARGDTQYF.

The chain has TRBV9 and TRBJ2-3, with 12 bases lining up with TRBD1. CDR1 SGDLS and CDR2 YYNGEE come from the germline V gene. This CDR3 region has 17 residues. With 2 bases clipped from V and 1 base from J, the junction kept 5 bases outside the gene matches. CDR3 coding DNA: TGTGCCAGCAGCGTGGGACAGGGGGCTGTCGGCACAGATACGCAGTATTTT. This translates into CASSVGQGAVGTDTQYF.

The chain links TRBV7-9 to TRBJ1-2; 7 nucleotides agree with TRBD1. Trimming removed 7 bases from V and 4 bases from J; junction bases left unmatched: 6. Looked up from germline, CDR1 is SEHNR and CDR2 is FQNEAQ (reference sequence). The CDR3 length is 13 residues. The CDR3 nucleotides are TGTGCCAGCACCATACAGGGGCTCTATGGCTACACCTTC. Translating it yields CASTIQGLYGYTF.

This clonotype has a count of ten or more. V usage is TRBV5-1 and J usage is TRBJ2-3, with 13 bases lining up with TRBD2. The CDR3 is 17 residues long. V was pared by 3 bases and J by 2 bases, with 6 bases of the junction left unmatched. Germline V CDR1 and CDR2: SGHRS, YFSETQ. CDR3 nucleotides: TGCGCCAGCAGCTCCAGGACTAGCGGGGGAGTCACAGATACGCAGTATTTT. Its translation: CASSSRTSGGVTDTQYF.

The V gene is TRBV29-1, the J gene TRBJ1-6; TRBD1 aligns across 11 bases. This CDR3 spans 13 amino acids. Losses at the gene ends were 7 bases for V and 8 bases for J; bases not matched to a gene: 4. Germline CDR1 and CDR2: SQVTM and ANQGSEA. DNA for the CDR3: TGCAGCGCAAGGACAGGGGGCCATTCACCCCTCCACTTT. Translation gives CSARTGGHSPLHF.

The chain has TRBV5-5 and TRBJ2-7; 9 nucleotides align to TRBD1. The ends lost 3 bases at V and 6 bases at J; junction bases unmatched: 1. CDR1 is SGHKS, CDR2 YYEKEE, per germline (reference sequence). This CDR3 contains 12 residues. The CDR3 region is CASSWTGAEQYF. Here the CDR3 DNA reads TGTGCCAGCAGCTGGACAGGGGCCGAGCAGTACTTC.

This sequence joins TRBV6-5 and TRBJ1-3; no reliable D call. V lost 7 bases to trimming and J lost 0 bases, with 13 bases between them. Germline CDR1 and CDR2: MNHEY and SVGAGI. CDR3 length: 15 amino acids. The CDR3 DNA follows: TGTGCCAGCACCCTCGCAGCCGACTCTGGAAACACCATATATTTT. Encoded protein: CASTLAADSGNTIYF.

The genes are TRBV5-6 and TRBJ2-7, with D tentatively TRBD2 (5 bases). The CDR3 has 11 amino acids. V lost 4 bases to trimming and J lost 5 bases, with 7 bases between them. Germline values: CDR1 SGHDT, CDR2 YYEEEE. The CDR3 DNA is TGTGCCAGCAGCCTCGGGGACGAGCAGTACGTC. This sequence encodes CASSLGDEQYV.